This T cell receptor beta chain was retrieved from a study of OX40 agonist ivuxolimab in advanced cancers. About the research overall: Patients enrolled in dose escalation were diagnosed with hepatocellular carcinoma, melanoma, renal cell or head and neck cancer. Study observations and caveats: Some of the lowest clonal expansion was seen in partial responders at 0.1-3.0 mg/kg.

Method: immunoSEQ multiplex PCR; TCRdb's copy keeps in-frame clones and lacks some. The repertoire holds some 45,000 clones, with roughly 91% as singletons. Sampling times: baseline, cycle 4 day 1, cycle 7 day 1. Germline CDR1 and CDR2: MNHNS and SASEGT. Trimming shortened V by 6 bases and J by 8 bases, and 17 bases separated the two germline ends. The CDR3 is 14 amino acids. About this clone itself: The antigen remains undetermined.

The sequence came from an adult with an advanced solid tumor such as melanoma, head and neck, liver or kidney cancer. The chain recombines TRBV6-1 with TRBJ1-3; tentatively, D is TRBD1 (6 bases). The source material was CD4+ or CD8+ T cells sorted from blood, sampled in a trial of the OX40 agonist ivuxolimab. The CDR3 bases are TGTGCCAGCAGCCAGGACAGATGGACAGACACCATATATTTT. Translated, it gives CASSQDRWTDTIYF.